The 32 T cell receptor beta chains below all came from one sample that was sequenced in a study of CD8 T cells in ankylosing spondylitis. Study-wide findings and caveats: A TCR beta motif of 8 or 9 highly homologous variants appeared characteristic of ankylosing spondylitis blood.

What these receptors recognize is not known. MiXCR was run by TCRdb on the 5' RACE reads, yielding one entry per CDR3 protein. The table has over 600,000 distinct CDR3 sequences, under 20% seen once. Specimen: blood, either unsorted or a sorted T cell fraction (not recorded which). These receptors were collected from a male donor with ankylosing spondylitis.

This clonotype was observed a few times. The chain combines TRBV9 with TRBJ2-7; TRBD2 matches at 8 bases. CDR3 size: 17 residues. V shed 0 bases and J 4 bases; nucleotides not matched to a gene: 12. Looked up from germline, CDR1 is SGDLS and CDR2 is YYNGEE. CDR3 coding DNA: TGTGCCAGCAGCGTAGATGCTAGCGGGCCGCGGAGATACGAGCAGTACTTC. Translating gives CASSVDASGPRRYEQYF.

The V call is TRBV20-1, the J call TRBJ2-3; weak D call: TRBD2 (6 bases). This CDR3 contains 13 residues. Germline CDR1 is DFQATT and CDR2 is SNEGSKA (reference sequence). Trimming left V 5 bases short and J 1 base short, with 10 bases between. CDR3 loop: CSAAPGGTDTQYF. The CDR3 nucleotides read TGCAGTGCTGCCCCGGGGGGCACAGATACGCAGTATTTT.

The chain combines TRBV29-1 with TRBJ2-7; no reliable D call. Trimming removed 7 bases from V and 9 bases from J, with 13 bases in between. The CDR3 runs 10 residues. CDR1 is SQVTM and CDR2 is ANQGSEA in the germline V gene. In DNA form, the CDR3 reads TGCAGCGCTGGGCACCAGGTGCAGTACTTC. This sequence encodes CSAGHQVQYF.

The rearrangement uses TRBV7-9 and TRBJ2-2; TRBD2 aligns across 9 bases. CDR1 and CDR2 (germline): SEHNR, FQNEAQ (reference sequence). Losses at the gene ends were 6 bases for V and 2 bases for J; bases not matched to a gene: 4. The CDR3 is 15 residues long. The CDR3 nucleotides are TGTGCCAGCAGGCTAGCGGGATATAACACCGGGGAGCTGTTTTTT. Protein: CASRLAGYNTGELFF.

This chain joins TRBV10-3 and TRBJ1-1; tentative D call: TRBD1 (5 bases). The V end lost 6 bases, the J end lost 3 bases, and 14 bases lay between the germline ends. The CDR3 runs to 14 residues. Germline-derived CDR1 and CDR2 are ENHRY and SYGVKD. Here the CDR3 reads CAISPREGDTEAFF. The CDR3 nucleotides read TGTGCCATCAGCCCCAGGGAAGGGGACACTGAAGCTTTCTTT.

Here the CDR3 reads CASSKTDTIYF. The CDR3 nucleotides read TGTGCCAGCAGCAAAACGGACACCATATATTTT. The chain joins TRBV12-3 or TRBV12-4 to TRBJ1-3; the D is unclear. V lost 6 bases and J 8 bases, leaving 8 bases between the germline ends. This CDR3 contains 11 residues.

V usage is TRBV7-9 and J usage is TRBJ2-3; 10 bases fit TRBD2. This CDR3 spans 17 amino acids. Looked up from germline, CDR1 is SEHNR and CDR2 is FQNEAQ (reference sequence). V was clipped by 5 bases and J by 2 bases; unmatched bases: 10. The CDR3 bases are TGTGCCAGCAGCCCGAACCCTACTAGCGGGGACACAGATACGCAGTATTTT. The encoded protein is CASSPNPTSGDTDTQYF.

This clonotype was seen a handful of times. The J gene is TRBJ2-5, the V gene TRBV28; 12 nucleotides align to TRBD2. The CDR3 consists of 18 residues. CDR1 and CDR2 (germline): MDHEN, SYDVKM. V shed 3 bases and J 4 bases; nucleotides not matched to a gene: 12. CDR3: CASSFPRTSGKFGETQYF. The CDR3, as DNA: TGTGCCAGCAGTTTTCCTCGGACTAGCGGGAAATTCGGAGAGACCCAGTACTTC.

The chain has TRBV28 and TRBJ2-7; TRBD2 matches at 14 bases. Per the germline V gene, CDR1 is MDHEN and CDR2 is SYDVKM. This CDR3 region has 18 residues. With 7 bases clipped from V and 2 bases from J, the junction kept 13 bases outside the gene matches. The CDR3: CASIQGLAGEFGAYEQYF. The CDR3 DNA reads TGTGCCAGCATCCAGGGACTAGCGGGAGAATTCGGGGCCTACGAGCAGTACTTC.

This clonotype was counted a few times. The genes are TRBV5-1 and TRBJ1-1; no reliable D call. CDR1 and CDR2 (germline): SGHRS, YFSETQ. Deletions cut 4 bases from V and 3 bases from J, with 16 bases between. This CDR3 comprises 15 residues. CDR3 DNA: TGCGCCAGCAGCGAGTGGGGAGAAACTTACACTGAAGCTTTCTTT. This codes for CASSEWGETYTEAFF.

The genes are TRBV5-1 and TRBJ2-2; D not resolved. Per germline, CDR1 SGHRS and CDR2 YFSETQ. The CDR3 extends over 16 amino acids. The V gene lost 1 base and the J gene lost 1 base, with 11 bases spanning the gap. The CDR3 DNA reads as TGCGCCAGCAGCTTGTACAGCTCTTGGAACACCGGGGAGCTGTTTTTT. Amino acids: CASSLYSSWNTGELFF.

This clonotype was recorded many times. The rearrangement links TRBV5-1 to TRBJ2-7, with D hard to call. V was cut by 1 base and J by 2 bases, with 7 bases left in between. CDR1 is SGHRS and CDR2 is YFSETQ in the germline V gene. The CDR3 loop spans 13 amino acids. For the CDR3, the DNA is TGCGCCAGCAGCTTGTACCCGGCCTACGAGCAGTACTTC. Translated: CASSLYPAYEQYF.

This chain links TRBV4-2 with TRBJ2-1, with a tentative D call TRBD2 (6 bases). Per the germline V gene, CDR1 is LGHNA and CDR2 is YNFKEQ. The length of the CDR3 is 13 residues. The V and J ends lost 7 bases and 8 bases respectively, with 15 bases between them. The CDR3 DNA sequence: TGTGCCAGCACGGGAGAGGTTAGCGATGAGCAGTTCTTC. This gives the protein CASTGEVSDEQFF.

The chain links TRBV4-1 to TRBJ2-3, with TRBD2 identical over 8 bases. The CDR3 runs to 16 residues. Losses at the gene ends were 1 base for V and 1 base for J; bases not matched to a gene: 4. Germline V gene lookup returns CDR1 MGHRA and CDR2 YSYEKL. The CDR3 DNA reads as TGCGCCAGCAGCCAAGGGACTAGCCGAGGCACAGATACGCAGTATTTT. It encodes CASSQGTSRGTDTQYF.

This CDR3 is CSSWAAYNEQFF. DNA for the CDR3: TGCAGCTCCTGGGCAGCCTACAATGAGCAGTTCTTC. The chain couples TRBV29-1 to TRBJ2-1; D remains ambiguous. The CDR3 extends over 12 amino acids. V dropped 8 bases and J dropped 2 bases, with 10 bases sitting between them. Germline CDR1 SQVTM, CDR2 ANQGSEA.

The chain has TRBV11-1 and TRBJ1-1; D not resolved. Germline CDR1 SGHAT, CDR2 FQDESV (reference sequence). Trimming left V 2 bases short and J 6 bases short, with 13 bases between. The CDR3 consists of 14 residues. This chain's CDR3 is CASSLMGINPEAFF. CDR3 nucleotides: TGTGCCAGCAGCTTAATGGGGATAAATCCTGAAGCTTTCTTT.

This clonotype was counted only a few times. The chain links TRBV20-1 to TRBJ2-7; 11 nucleotides agree with TRBD2. This CDR3 has 15 residues. CDR1 is DFQATT, CDR2 SNEGSKA, per germline (reference sequence). The V gene end was trimmed by 3 bases and the J gene end by 6 bases; junction bases not matched to a gene: 10. The CDR3 loop is CSASILTSGKVEQYF. DNA of the CDR3: TGCAGTGCTAGCATCCTGACTAGCGGGAAAGTCGAGCAGTACTTC.

V is TRBV12-3 or TRBV12-4 and J is TRBJ1-5; perhaps TRBD1 as D (5 bases). Trimming took off 0 bases at V and 7 bases at J, with 13 bases between the two ends. CDR3 length: 15 amino acids. The CDR3 region is CASSLAPGVGQPQHF. The CDR3 coding sequence is TGTGCCAGCAGTTTAGCGCCGGGGGTCGGACAGCCCCAGCATTTT.

The chain couples TRBV6-1 to TRBJ1-1; 8 bases align to TRBD1. V shed 4 bases and J 3 bases; nucleotides not matched to a gene: 7. The CDR3 length is 15 residues. The germline V gene has CDR1 MNHNS and CDR2 SASEGT. The CDR3 sequence is CASSGQGAGDTEAFF. DNA for the CDR3: TGTGCCAGCAGTGGGCAGGGGGCTGGGGACACTGAAGCTTTCTTT.

In nucleotides, the CDR3 is TGTGCCAGCAGCCACCTCGGACAGTCCTACGAGCAGTACTTC. It translates to CASSHLGQSYEQYF. The rearrangement joins TRBV14 to TRBJ2-7; maybe TRBD1 (6 bases). This CDR3 comprises 14 residues. CDR1 and CDR2 (germline): SGHDN, FVKESK. Between the trimmed V and J ends, which lost 3 bases and 1 base, there was a span of 10 bases.

The chain carries TRBV10-3 and TRBJ2-1; D call uncertain. CDR3 size: 13 residues. The germline CDR1 and CDR2 sequences are ENHRY and SYGVKD. The V gene lost 2 bases and the J gene lost 7 bases, with 9 bases spanning the gap. The CDR3 DNA follows: TGTGCCATCAGTGAGAGGAAGAGGAATGAGCAGTTCTTC. Translation: CAISERKRNEQFF.

The V call is TRBV2, the J call TRBJ2-7; D may be TRBD2 (5 bases). CDR3 length: 19 residues. V was shortened by 6 bases and J by 7 bases, with 34 bases between the two germline ends. Looked up from germline, CDR1 is SNHLY and CDR2 is FYNNEI. CDR3 DNA sequence: TGTGCCAGCAGCCCAGACCCGAATATGTCGGGGTGGGTGGTGAAGGAGCAGTACTTC. This gives the protein CASSPDPNMSGWVVKEQYF.

J is TRBJ1-1 and V is TRBV7-2, with 8 nucleotides matching TRBD1. Germline CDR1 is SGHTA and CDR2 is FQGNSA. V trimming: 2 bases; J trimming: 1 base; junction bases outside the gene matches: 6. This CDR3 has 16 residues. This chain's CDR3 is CASSLHRGRANTEAFF. The CDR3 region has the DNA TGTGCCAGCAGCTTACACAGGGGGAGAGCGAACACTGAAGCTTTCTTT.

In its sample, this clonotype was seen a few times. This chain links TRBV12-3 or TRBV12-4 with TRBJ2-3; D is unclear. CDR3 length: 14 residues. The V gene lost 4 bases and the J gene lost 4 bases, with 12 bases spanning the gap. The CDR3: CASSSSLVADTQYF. CDR3 DNA sequence: TGTGCCAGCAGTTCAAGTCTTGTCGCAGATACGCAGTATTTT.

The J gene is TRBJ2-5, the V gene TRBV12-3 or TRBV12-4, with unresolved D. Trimming left V 1 base short and J 2 bases short, with 14 bases between. The CDR3 length is 16 residues. The CDR3 DNA is TGTGCCAGCAGTTTAGGGTTGTGGGCAGCGCAAGAGACCCAGTACTTC. Its translation is CASSLGLWAAQETQYF.

The rearrangement links TRBV5-1 to TRBJ2-3; 9 bases line up with TRBD1. There are 16 residues in the CDR3. Germline CDR1 and CDR2: SGHRS and YFSETQ. V dropped 4 bases and J dropped 4; count of bases not matched to a gene: 10. The CDR3 is CASSPRRTGVADTQYF. The CDR3 coding sequence is TGCGCCAGCAGCCCTCGAAGGACAGGGGTTGCAGATACGCAGTATTTT.

The table lists this clonotype with many counts. V gene TRBV9 combines with J gene TRBJ2-3, with D perhaps matching TRBD2 (5 bases). CDR1 is SGDLS, CDR2 YYNGEE, per germline. The CDR3 sequence is 14 residues long. V was pared by 4 bases and J by 6 bases, with 15 bases between. CDR3 loop: CASSFLDSRDTQYF. In DNA form, the CDR3 reads TGTGCCAGCAGCTTCCTGGACTCCCGTGATACGCAGTATTTT.

The J gene is TRBJ2-5, the V gene TRBV10-3; no clear D. Germline CDR1 reads ENHRY; CDR2 reads SYGVKD. V shed 4 bases and J shed 5 bases, with 11 bases lying between them. CDR3 length: 13 residues. For the CDR3, the DNA is TGTGCCATCAGTGGACTGGTGGCCGAGACCCAGTACTTC. Protein: CAISGLVAETQYF.

CDR3 in DNA: TGTGCCAGCAGCCCCCAGACAGGGAACGAGCAGTACTTC. Residues: CASSPQTGNEQYF. V gene TRBV6-2 or TRBV6-3 combines with J gene TRBJ2-7; 7 bases match TRBD1. This CDR3 comprises 13 residues. Germline V gives CDR1 MNHEY, CDR2 SVGEGT. With V trimmed by 6 bases and J by 5 bases, 7 bases remained unmatched.

The V gene is TRBV18, the J gene TRBJ2-5; TRBD1 might be the D (6 bases). Germline V gives CDR1 KGHSH, CDR2 LQKENI. This CDR3 is built from 15 residues. V lost 3 bases, J lost 3 bases, and 14 bases lay in between. This chain's CDR3 is CASSPPSKGEETQYF. In DNA, the CDR3 is TGTGCCAGCTCACCGCCGTCGAAGGGGGAAGAGACCCAGTACTTC. Using reference TRBV18 and TRBJ2-5 for the parts outside the CDR3, the full variable domain is NAGVMQNPRHLVRRRGQEARLRCSPMKGHSHVYWYRQLPEEGLKFMVYLQKENIIDESGMPKERFSAEFPKEGPSILRIQQVVRGDSAAYFCASSPPSKGEETQYFGPGTRLLVL.

This clonotype was seen ten or more times. The chain employs TRBV12-3 or TRBV12-4 and TRBJ1-1; D remains ambiguous. The CDR3 runs 14 residues. V was shortened by 8 bases and J by 0 bases, with 13 bases between the two germline ends. For the CDR3, the DNA is TGTGCCAGCGGAATCGCAGATCTGAACACTGAAGCTTTCTTT. Residues: CASGIADLNTEAFF.

This rearrangement joins TRBV5-1 to TRBJ2-7, with D unresolved. Looked up from germline, CDR1 is SGHRS and CDR2 is YFSETQ. V shed 6 bases and J shed 2 bases, with 15 bases lying between them. The CDR3 extends over 14 amino acids. The CDR3, as DNA: TGCGCCAGCACCACGACACCCGCAGCCTACGAGCAGTACTTC. The encoded protein is CASTTTPAAYEQYF.